This T cell receptor beta chain was identified during a study of control samples from healthy donors and cancer patients. The CDR3 runs to 13 residues. The V end lost 4 bases, the J end lost 1 base, and 7 bases lay between the germline ends. Germline loops: CDR1 SEHNR, CDR2 FQNEAQ (reference sequence). This clone was picked up a small number of times. Profiling relied on immunoSEQ multiplex PCR, and the TCRdb table lists in-frame clones only, not all of them. The table has around 120,000 clones, about nine tenths seen once; the top ten hold roughly 3.4%. The receptor was derived from a man aged 35-49 years in good health. The V and J genes are TRBV7-9 and TRBJ1-1; D perhaps matches TRBD1 (5 bases). The sequencing sample was made of blood. As DNA, the CDR3 is TGTGCCAGCAGCTACACAGGGAACACTGAAGCTTTCTTT. It translates to CASSYTGNTEAFF.